Following are 3 T cell receptor beta chains from one sample sequenced in a study of human T cells and chemical hapten exposure. Time point denoted: patch test 2, 6 weeks after DPC sensitization. Treatment reported: therapeutic diphenylcyclopropenone sensitization with weekly scalp DPC. TCRdb processed the RACE reads anew with MiXCR; each CDR3 protein has one entry. This table has about 70,000 distinct CDR3 sequences, about 8.5% appearing once. Sample: whole blood, taken in connection with sensitization to the hapten diphenylcyclopropenone (DPC). Every receptor here comes from a woman aged 45-59 years with alopecia areata. Some clones in this sample may be carry-over from other donors' samples.

The V and J genes are TRBV19 and TRBJ1-5; weak D call: TRBD1 (6 bases). Germline loops: CDR1 LNHDA, CDR2 SQIVND (reference sequence). V shed 10 bases and J shed 4 bases, with 14 bases lying between them. The CDR3 is 13 residues long. For the CDR3, the DNA is TGTGCCACCGAGACAGGTTTGAATCAGCCCCAGCATTTT. Its protein product is CATETGLNQPQHF. Complete variable domain (other parts from reference TRBV19 and TRBJ1-5): DGGITQSPKYLFRKEGQNVTLSCEQNLNHDAMYWYRQDPGQGLRLIYYSQIVNDFQKGDIAEGYSVSREKKESFPLTVTSAQKNPTAFYLCATETGLNQPQHFGDGTRLSIL.

This clonotype was picked up many times. The chain is built from TRBV7-2 and TRBJ1-1; D not resolved. This CDR3 contains 14 residues. V was clipped by 1 base and J by 8 bases, with 14 bases between them. In germline, CDR1 is SGHTA, CDR2 FQGNSA. CDR3 sequence (DNA): TGTGCCAGCAGCTTAGGTACAGCCCAAGGGGAAGCTTTCTTT. Its protein is CASSLGTAQGEAFF.

The V and J genes are TRBV7-2 and TRBJ2-5, with a possible D match to TRBD1 (6 bases). The length of the CDR3 is 13 residues. The V end lost 3 bases, the J end lost 4 bases, and 9 bases lay between the germline ends. Germline V gene sequence: CDR1 SGHTA, CDR2 FQGNSA. The CDR3 coding sequence is TGTGCCAGCAGCTTGGACAGCCGAGAGACCCAGTACTTC. It yields the protein CASSLDSRETQYF.